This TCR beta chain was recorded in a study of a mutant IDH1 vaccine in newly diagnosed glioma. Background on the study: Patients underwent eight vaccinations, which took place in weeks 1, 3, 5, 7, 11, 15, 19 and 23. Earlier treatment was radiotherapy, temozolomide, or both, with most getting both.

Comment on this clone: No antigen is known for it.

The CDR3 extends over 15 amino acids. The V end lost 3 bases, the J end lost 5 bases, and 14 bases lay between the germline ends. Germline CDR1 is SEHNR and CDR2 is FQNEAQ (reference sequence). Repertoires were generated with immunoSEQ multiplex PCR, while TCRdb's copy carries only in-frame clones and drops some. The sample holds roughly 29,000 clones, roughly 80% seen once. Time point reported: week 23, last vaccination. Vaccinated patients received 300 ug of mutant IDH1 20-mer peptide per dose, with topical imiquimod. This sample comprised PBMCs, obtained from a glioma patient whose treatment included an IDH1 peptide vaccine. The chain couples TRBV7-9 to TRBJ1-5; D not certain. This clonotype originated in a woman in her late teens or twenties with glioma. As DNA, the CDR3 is TGTGCCAGCAGCTTGGACGGGTCGCCCCATCAGCCCCAGCATTTT. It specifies CASSLDGSPHQPQHF.